This T cell receptor beta chain was identified in a study of OX40 agonist ivuxolimab in advanced cancers. The table came from immunoSEQ multiplex PCR; TCRdb's copy has only in-frame clones and leaves some out. This table has fewer than 65,000 clones, 60% to 85% appearing once. The CDR3 has 15 residues. CDR1 SGDLS and CDR2 YYNGEE come from the germline V gene. Germline trimming cut 0 bases from V and 2 bases from J; bases unmatched to any gene: 3. Patients who had autoimmune disease history or got systemic immunosuppression were left out. This rearrangement joins TRBV9 to TRBJ2-7; TRBD2 matches at 9 bases. Source: CD4+ or CD8+ T cells sorted from blood, taken in a trial of the OX40 agonist ivuxolimab. This TCR came from an adult with an advanced solid tumor such as melanoma, head and neck, liver or kidney cancer. CDR3 in amino acids: CASSVDGGRAYEQYF. The DNA for the CDR3 is TGTGCCAGCAGCGTAGATGGCGGGAGGGCCTACGAGCAGTACTTC.